Within the sample, the clone carrying this T cell receptor beta chain is medium-sized. This record belongs to a study of metastatic and nonmetastatic thyroid tumors. The ends were cut back, 3 bases at V and 3 bases at J, with 0 bases in the middle. The CDR3 runs 10 residues. Per germline, CDR1 WSHSY and CDR2 SAAADI. TCRdb re-processed the PCR reads through MiXCR. The top ten hold over 9.5% of the sample, which has over 8,500 clones, 12% seen once. Among the patients, none had received any treatment before thyroid surgery. The sample consisted of blood. The receptor's source is a female donor with papillary thyroid cancer or a benign thyroid nodule (not recorded which). Some clones in this sample may be carry-over from other donors' samples. This chain uses TRBV10-2 with TRBJ2-7, with D hard to call. CDR3 loop: CASSDYEQYF. As DNA, the CDR3 is TGCGCCAGCAGTGACTACGAGCAGTACTTC.